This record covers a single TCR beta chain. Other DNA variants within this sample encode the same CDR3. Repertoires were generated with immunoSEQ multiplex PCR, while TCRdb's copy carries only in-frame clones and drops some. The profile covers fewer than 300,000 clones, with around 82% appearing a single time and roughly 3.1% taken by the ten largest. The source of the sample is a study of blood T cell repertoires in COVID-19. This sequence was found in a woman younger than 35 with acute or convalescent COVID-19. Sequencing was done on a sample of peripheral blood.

The CDR3 coding sequence is TGTGCCTGGAGTCCGGGCTCTGGAAACACCATATATTTT. It yields the protein CAWSPGSGNTIYF. The chain recombines TRBV30 with TRBJ1-3; D ambiguous. CDR3 size: 13 residues. The ends were cut back, 2 bases at V and 0 bases at J, with 5 bases in the middle. In germline, CDR1 is GTSNPN, CDR2 SVGIG (reference sequence).